A selection of T cell receptor beta chains follows, all from one sample in a study of beta chain features in type 1 diabetes. Sequenced by immunoSEQ multiplex PCR; TCRdb stores in-frame clones only, minus some. The table shows about 710,000 clones, with roughly 13% occurring only once. Material for sequencing was naive CD4+ T cells from blood. The receptors were sampled from a man between 18 and 35 years old with type 1 diabetes. The conserved cysteine and the conserved F or W are not part of the CDR3 here. Size is omitted from some rows. Given values are once, few, many or a class for expanded clones.

v_gene	abundance	CDR3aa
TRBV6-5	few	ASSASRGEGYT
TRBV29-1	-	SVGQGLEPQH
TRBV5-1	-	ASSSTGGSYEQY
TRBV30	-	AWSGTSPNSPLH
TRBV2	few	ASSDQGVSYNEQF
TRBV30	-	AWSLDTEAF
TRBV30	-	AWSGTSAREQY
TRBV5-1	-	ASSLEGSYGYT
TRBV28	-	ASSTGQGAYEQY
TRBV5-6	-	ASSSQTGFGEKLF
TRBV5-1	-	ASSLTRGDSSSGNTIY
TRBV4-1	-	ASSRQGNTEAF
TRBV2	-	ASRIGIGDIQY
TRBV2	few	ASSGTANYGYT
TRBV27	-	ASSFNGEGAFNQPQH
TRBV7-9	few	ASSPASVSYEQY
TRBV11-2	few	ASSLVGDSSYEQY
TRBV5-1	-	ASSLSRSDGNEQF
TRBV28	few	ASSRPGQGVYEQY
TRBV19	-	ASSMRVAGGGEQF
TRBV15	-	ATSRTGTGVEKLF
TRBV6-5	-	ASSLTFSGANVLT
TRBV29-1	-	SVAETRQDGKLF
TRBV19	-	ASRGGYNEQF
TRBV30	few	AWSIGNEQY
TRBV4-1	-	ASSYGLRGETQY
TRBV7-2	few	ASSLGAGGPYGYT
TRBV30	-	AWSGAGNQPQH
TRBV19	few	ASATQAGVWGNEQF
TRBV7-2	-	ASSMDRDQPQH